The rows below give T cell receptor beta chains drawn from one sample of a study of neurological immune-mediated disorders. One entry per CDR3 protein results from TCRdb running MiXCR on the 5' RACE reads. The sample records more than 50,000 distinct CDR3 sequences, under 30% being singletons. Sample: PBMCs. The receptor source for this set is a man in his sixties with HTLV-1-associated myelopathy (HAM/TSP). Each CDR3 is given with its conserved first and last residue. Each record gives: V gene, J gene, clone size, D gene, CDR3 protein, CDR3 DNA. A D gene is named only where the DNA matches it firmly. The size field is filled for only some rows; it gives once, few, many or a size class.

v_gene: TRBV20-1; j_gene: TRBJ2-7; abundance: many; d_gene: -; CDR3aa: CSARDNRGQSSYEQYF; CDR3nt: TGCAGTGCTAGAGATAATAGGGGACAAAGCTCCTACGAGCAGTACTTC
v_gene: TRBV5-6; j_gene: TRBJ2-3; abundance: many; d_gene: TRBD1; CDR3aa: CASSTDRGGTDTQYF; CDR3nt: TGTGCCAGCAGCACCGACAGGGGCGGAACAGATACGCAGTATTTT
v_gene: TRBV20-1; j_gene: TRBJ2-5; abundance: many; d_gene: TRBD1; CDR3aa: CSARDRTGYQETQYF; CDR3nt: TGCAGTGCTAGAGATCGGACAGGCTACCAAGAGACCCAGTACTTC
v_gene: TRBV20-1; j_gene: TRBJ2-7; abundance: many; d_gene: TRBD2; CDR3aa: CSARDSASGVPYEQYF; CDR3nt: TGCAGTGCTAGAGATTCTGCCAGCGGGGTTCCCTACGAGCAGTACTTC
v_gene: TRBV12-3/TRBV12-4; j_gene: TRBJ2-7; abundance: -; d_gene: TRBD1; CDR3aa: CASTPGQGNNEQYF; CDR3nt: TGTGCCAGCACCCCAGGACAGGGGAACAACGAGCAGTACTTC
v_gene: TRBV20-1; j_gene: TRBJ2-5; abundance: many; d_gene: -; CDR3aa: CSAPQTVMRETQYF; CDR3nt: TGCAGTGCTCCGCAGACCGTGATGCGAGAGACCCAGTACTTC
v_gene: TRBV12-3/TRBV12-4; j_gene: TRBJ2-7; abundance: -; d_gene: TRBD2; CDR3aa: CASSSGLAGSEQYF; CDR3nt: TGTGCCAGCAGTTCGGGACTAGCGGGTAGCGAGCAGTACTTC
v_gene: TRBV5-1; j_gene: TRBJ2-7; abundance: many; d_gene: -; CDR3aa: CASSSGGRESYEQYF; CDR3nt: TGCGCCAGCAGCTCTGGGGGCCGGGAGAGCTACGAGCAGTACTTC
v_gene: TRBV7-6; j_gene: TRBJ2-1; abundance: -; d_gene: TRBD2; CDR3aa: CASSPRGGGRGQFF; CDR3nt: TGTGCCAGCAGCCCCCGGGGGGGCGGGAGGGGGCAGTTCTTC
v_gene: TRBV11-2; j_gene: TRBJ2-3; abundance: -; d_gene: -; CDR3aa: CASSLGTGTHYTDTQYF; CDR3nt: TGTGCCAGCAGCTTAGGTACCGGGACCCACTACACAGATACGCAGTATTTT
v_gene: TRBV10-1; j_gene: TRBJ2-1; abundance: few; d_gene: TRBD2; CDR3aa: CASSESAGGAYNEQFF; CDR3nt: TGCGCCAGCAGTGAGTCGGCGGGAGGCGCCTACAATGAGCAGTTCTTC
v_gene: TRBV7-6; j_gene: TRBJ1-2; abundance: many; d_gene: -; CDR3aa: CASSLAGNGNYGYTF; CDR3nt: TGTGCCAGCAGCTTAGCGGGCAATGGGAACTATGGCTACACCTTC
v_gene: TRBV7-9; j_gene: TRBJ2-2; abundance: -; d_gene: TRBD2; CDR3aa: CASSRLAGRLHTGELFF; CDR3nt: TGTGCCAGCAGCCGACTAGCGGGACGCCTCCACACCGGGGAGCTGTTTTTT
v_gene: TRBV5-1; j_gene: TRBJ1-3; abundance: many; d_gene: -; CDR3aa: CASSLKWESGNTIYF; CDR3nt: TGCGCCAGCAGCTTGAAGTGGGAGTCTGGAAACACCATATATTTT
v_gene: TRBV14; j_gene: TRBJ2-4; abundance: -; d_gene: -; CDR3aa: CASSQDLATNIQYF; CDR3nt: TGTGCCAGCAGCCAAGATTTGGCGACGAACATTCAGTACTTC
v_gene: TRBV2; j_gene: TRBJ2-5; abundance: many; d_gene: -; CDR3aa: CASRVDRIKETQYF; CDR3nt: TGTGCCAGCAGAGTAGACAGGATTAAAGAGACCCAGTACTTC
v_gene: TRBV7-2; j_gene: TRBJ2-1; abundance: -; d_gene: -; CDR3aa: CASRGRGEGEQFF; CDR3nt: TGTGCCAGCAGAGGCCGCGGTGAAGGTGAGCAGTTCTTC
v_gene: TRBV7-2; j_gene: TRBJ2-3; abundance: many; d_gene: -; CDR3aa: CASSRPLTPSTDTQYF; CDR3nt: TGTGCCAGCAGCCGCCCTCTGACTCCTAGCACAGATACGCAGTATTTT
v_gene: TRBV27; j_gene: TRBJ2-3; abundance: few; d_gene: TRBD2; CDR3aa: CASRAPLAGGRGTQYF; CDR3nt: TGTGCCAGCAGAGCCCCCTTAGCGGGAGGGCGGGGAACGCAGTATTTT
v_gene: TRBV9; j_gene: TRBJ2-3; abundance: many; d_gene: TRBD2; CDR3aa: CASSRLAGGPDTQYF; CDR3nt: TGTGCCAGCAGTAGACTAGCGGGAGGGCCAGATACGCAGTATTTT
v_gene: TRBV15; j_gene: TRBJ1-4; abundance: many; d_gene: -; CDR3aa: CATSRGEAEKLFF; CDR3nt: TGTGCCACCAGCAGAGGGGAGGCTGAAAAACTGTTTTTT
v_gene: TRBV20-1; j_gene: TRBJ1-1; abundance: many; d_gene: TRBD1; CDR3aa: CSARDRQAMNTEAFF; CDR3nt: TGCAGTGCTAGGGACAGGCAAGCGATGAACACTGAAGCTTTCTTT
v_gene: TRBV20-1; j_gene: TRBJ1-5; abundance: many; d_gene: TRBD1; CDR3aa: CSARRQGTANGPQHF; CDR3nt: TGCAGTGCTAGACGTCAGGGGACAGCCAACGGGCCCCAGCATTTT
v_gene: TRBV24-1; j_gene: TRBJ1-3; abundance: many; d_gene: -; CDR3aa: CATSDTRDGGNTIYF; CDR3nt: TGTGCCACCAGTGACACGCGGGACGGCGGAAACACCATATATTTT
v_gene: TRBV6-5; j_gene: TRBJ1-5; abundance: many; d_gene: TRBD1; CDR3aa: CASSRSGTGRQPQHF; CDR3nt: TGTGCCAGCAGCCGTTCCGGGACAGGGAGGCAGCCCCAGCATTTT
v_gene: TRBV20-1; j_gene: TRBJ1-1; abundance: many; d_gene: -; CDR3aa: CSAPGAAGVGEAFF; CDR3nt: TGCAGTGCTCCCGGTGCGGCAGGGGTGGGCGAAGCTTTCTTT
v_gene: TRBV5-1; j_gene: TRBJ2-5; abundance: many; d_gene: -; CDR3aa: CASSIGQTEETQYF; CDR3nt: TGCGCCAGCAGCATCGGACAGACCGAAGAGACCCAGTACTTC
v_gene: TRBV20-1; j_gene: TRBJ2-7; abundance: many; d_gene: -; CDR3aa: CSASGGSGGLGYEQYF; CDR3nt: TGCAGTGCTAGTGGCGGATCGGGGGGCCTGGGCTACGAGCAGTACTTC
v_gene: TRBV24-1; j_gene: TRBJ2-7; abundance: many; d_gene: -; CDR3aa: CAGSDRYYEQYF; CDR3nt: TGTGCCGGATCGGACAGATACTACGAGCAGTACTTC
v_gene: TRBV4-1; j_gene: TRBJ2-1; abundance: many; d_gene: TRBD1; CDR3aa: CASSQITRTGRSYNEQFF; CDR3nt: TGCGCCAGCAGCCAAATTACCCGGACAGGGAGATCCTACAATGAGCAGTTCTTC
v_gene: TRBV20-1; j_gene: TRBJ2-7; abundance: many; d_gene: -; CDR3aa: CSAKTLSSYEQYF; CDR3nt: TGCAGTGCTAAGACACTTAGCTCCTACGAGCAGTACTTC